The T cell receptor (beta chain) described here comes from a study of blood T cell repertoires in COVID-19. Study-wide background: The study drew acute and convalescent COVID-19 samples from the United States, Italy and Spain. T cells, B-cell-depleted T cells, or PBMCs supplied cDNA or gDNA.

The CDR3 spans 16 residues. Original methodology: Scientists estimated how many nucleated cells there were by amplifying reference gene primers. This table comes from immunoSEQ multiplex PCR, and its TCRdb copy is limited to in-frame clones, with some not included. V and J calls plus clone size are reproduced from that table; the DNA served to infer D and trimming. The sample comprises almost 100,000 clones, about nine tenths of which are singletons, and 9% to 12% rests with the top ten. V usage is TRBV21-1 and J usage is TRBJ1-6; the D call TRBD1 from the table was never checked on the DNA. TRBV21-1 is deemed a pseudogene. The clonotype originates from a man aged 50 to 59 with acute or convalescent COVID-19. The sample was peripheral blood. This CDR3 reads CASSPGQRLVNSPLHF. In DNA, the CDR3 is TGTGCCAGCAGTCCGGGACAAAGGTTAGTTAATTCACCCCTCCACTTT.